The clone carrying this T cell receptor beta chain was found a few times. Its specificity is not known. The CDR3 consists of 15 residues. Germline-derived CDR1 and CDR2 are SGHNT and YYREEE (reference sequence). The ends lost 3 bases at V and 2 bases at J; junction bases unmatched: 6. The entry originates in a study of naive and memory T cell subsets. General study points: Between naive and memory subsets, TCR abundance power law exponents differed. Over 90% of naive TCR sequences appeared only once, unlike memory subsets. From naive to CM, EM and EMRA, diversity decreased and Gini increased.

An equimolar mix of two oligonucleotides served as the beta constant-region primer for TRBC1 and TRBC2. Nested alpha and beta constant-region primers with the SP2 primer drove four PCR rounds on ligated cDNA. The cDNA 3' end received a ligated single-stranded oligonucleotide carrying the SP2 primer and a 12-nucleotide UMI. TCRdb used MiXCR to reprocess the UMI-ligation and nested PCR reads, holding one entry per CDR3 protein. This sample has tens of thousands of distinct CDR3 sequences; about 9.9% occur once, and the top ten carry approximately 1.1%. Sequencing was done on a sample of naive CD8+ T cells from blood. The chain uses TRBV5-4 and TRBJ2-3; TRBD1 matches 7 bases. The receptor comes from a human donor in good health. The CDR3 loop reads CASSSGTVDTDTQYF. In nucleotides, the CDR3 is TGTGCCAGCAGCTCCGGGACAGTAGACACAGATACGCAGTATTTT.